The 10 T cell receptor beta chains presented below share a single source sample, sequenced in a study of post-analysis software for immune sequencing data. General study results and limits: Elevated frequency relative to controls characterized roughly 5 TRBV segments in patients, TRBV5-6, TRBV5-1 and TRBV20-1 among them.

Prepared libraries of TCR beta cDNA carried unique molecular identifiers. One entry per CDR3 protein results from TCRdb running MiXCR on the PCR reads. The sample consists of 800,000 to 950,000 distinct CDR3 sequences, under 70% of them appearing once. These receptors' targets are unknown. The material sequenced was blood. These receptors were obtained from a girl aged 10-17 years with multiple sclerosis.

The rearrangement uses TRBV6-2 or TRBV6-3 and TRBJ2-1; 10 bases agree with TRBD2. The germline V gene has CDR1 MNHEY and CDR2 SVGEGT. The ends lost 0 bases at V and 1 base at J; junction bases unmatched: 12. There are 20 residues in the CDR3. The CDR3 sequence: CASSYSRLAGERWSYNEQFF. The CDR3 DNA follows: TGTGCCAGCAGTTACTCGCGTCTAGCGGGAGAGAGGTGGTCCTACAATGAGCAGTTCTTC.

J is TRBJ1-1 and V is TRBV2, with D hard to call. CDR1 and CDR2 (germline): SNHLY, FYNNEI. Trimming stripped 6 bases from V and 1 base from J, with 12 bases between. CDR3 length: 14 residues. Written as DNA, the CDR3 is TGTGCCAGCAGGTTCGGCTTGGGGAACACTGAAGCTTTCTTT. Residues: CASRFGLGNTEAFF.

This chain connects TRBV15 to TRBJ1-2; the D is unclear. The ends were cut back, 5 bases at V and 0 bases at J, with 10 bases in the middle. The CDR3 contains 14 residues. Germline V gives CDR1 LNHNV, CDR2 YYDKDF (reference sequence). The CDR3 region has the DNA TGTGCCACCAGCGAGAGAAGCTCTAACTATGGCTACACCTTC. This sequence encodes CATSERSSNYGYTF.

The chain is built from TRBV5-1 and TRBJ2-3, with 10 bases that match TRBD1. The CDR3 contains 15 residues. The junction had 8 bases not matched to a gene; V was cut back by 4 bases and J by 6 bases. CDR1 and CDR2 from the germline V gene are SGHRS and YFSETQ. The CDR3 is CASSRAGTGVDTQYF. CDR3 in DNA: TGCGCCAGCAGCCGGGCCGGGACAGGGGTCGATACGCAGTATTTT.

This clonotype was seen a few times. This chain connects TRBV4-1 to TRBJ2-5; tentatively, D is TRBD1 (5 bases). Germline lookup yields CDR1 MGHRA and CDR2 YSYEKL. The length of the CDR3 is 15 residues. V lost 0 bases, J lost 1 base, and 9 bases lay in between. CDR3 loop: CASSQEGTGQETQYF. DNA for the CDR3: TGCGCCAGCAGCCAAGAGGGAACAGGCCAAGAGACCCAGTACTTC.

The CDR3 DNA reads as TGCAGTGCTAGCGGAGCGGGAGCCGGCACCGGGGAGCTGTTTTTT. The encoded protein is CSASGAGAGTGELFF. The chain recombines TRBV20-1 with TRBJ2-2; 8 nucleotides align to TRBD2. This CDR3 is built from 15 residues. The ends lost 3 bases at V and 4 bases at J; junction bases unmatched: 7. The germline V gene has CDR1 DFQATT and CDR2 SNEGSKA (reference sequence).

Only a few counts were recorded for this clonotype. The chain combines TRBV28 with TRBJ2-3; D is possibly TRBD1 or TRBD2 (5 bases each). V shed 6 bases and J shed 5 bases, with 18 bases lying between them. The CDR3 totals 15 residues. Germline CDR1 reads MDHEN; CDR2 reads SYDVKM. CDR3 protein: CASRQGSEGRDTQYF. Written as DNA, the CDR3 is TGTGCCAGCAGGCAGGGTTCCGAGGGTAGAGATACGCAGTATTTT.

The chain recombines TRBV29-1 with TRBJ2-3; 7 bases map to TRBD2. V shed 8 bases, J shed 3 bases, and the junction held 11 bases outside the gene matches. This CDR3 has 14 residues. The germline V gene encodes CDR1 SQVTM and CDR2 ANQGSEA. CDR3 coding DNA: TGCAGCTCATCAATCGGCGGGAGTACAGATACGCAGTATTTT. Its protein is CSSSIGGSTDTQYF.

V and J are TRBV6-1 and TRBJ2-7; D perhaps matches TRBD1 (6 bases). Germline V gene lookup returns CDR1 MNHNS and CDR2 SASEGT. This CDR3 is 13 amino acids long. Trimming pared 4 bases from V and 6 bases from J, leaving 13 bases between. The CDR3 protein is CASSGTGLSEQYF. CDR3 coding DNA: TGTGCCAGCAGTGGAACAGGGTTGAGCGAGCAGTACTTC.

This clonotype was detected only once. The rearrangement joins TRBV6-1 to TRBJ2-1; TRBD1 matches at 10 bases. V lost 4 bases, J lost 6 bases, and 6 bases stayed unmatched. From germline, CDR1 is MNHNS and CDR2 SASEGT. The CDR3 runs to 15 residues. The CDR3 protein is CASSGRDRGPNEQFF. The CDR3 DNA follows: TGTGCCAGCAGTGGCCGGGACAGGGGTCCCAATGAGCAGTTCTTC.